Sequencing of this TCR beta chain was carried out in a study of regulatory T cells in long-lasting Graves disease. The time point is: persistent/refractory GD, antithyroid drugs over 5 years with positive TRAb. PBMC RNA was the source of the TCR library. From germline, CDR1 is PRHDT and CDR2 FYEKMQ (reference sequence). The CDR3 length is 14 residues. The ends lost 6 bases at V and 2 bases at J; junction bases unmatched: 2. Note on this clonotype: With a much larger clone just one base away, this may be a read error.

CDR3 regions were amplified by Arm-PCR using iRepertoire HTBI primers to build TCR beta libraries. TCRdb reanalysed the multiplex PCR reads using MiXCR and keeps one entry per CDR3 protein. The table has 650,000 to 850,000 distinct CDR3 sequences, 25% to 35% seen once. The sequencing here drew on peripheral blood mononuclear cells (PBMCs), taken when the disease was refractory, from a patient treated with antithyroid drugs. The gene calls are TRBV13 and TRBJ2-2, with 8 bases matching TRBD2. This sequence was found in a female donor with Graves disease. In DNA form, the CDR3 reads TGTGCCAGCAGTCGGACTAGCAACACCGGGGAGCTGTTTTTT. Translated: CASSRTSNTGELFF. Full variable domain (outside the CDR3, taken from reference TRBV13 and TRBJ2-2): AAGVIQSPRHLIKEKRETATLKCYPIPRHDTVYWYQQGPGQDPQFLISFYEKMQSDKGSIPDRFSAQQFSDYHSELNMSSLELGDSALYFCASSRTSNTGELFFGEGSRLTVL.